This T cell receptor (beta chain) was found in a study of identical twins. Healthy Caucasians provided all donations. A universal primer site was added by template switching, and unique molecular identifiers were carried by the cDNA. TCRdb used MiXCR to reprocess the 5' RACE reads, holding one entry per CDR3 protein. The sample records about 890,000 distinct CDR3 sequences, 10% to 15% being singletons. Germline loops: CDR1 ENHRY, CDR2 SYGVKD. This CDR3 has 13 residues. Between the trimmed V and J ends, which lost 11 bases and 8 bases, there was a span of 19 bases. The data were also submitted as part of a second study, on yellow fever vaccine responses in identical twins.

This chain connects TRBV10-3 to TRBJ2-1; D may be TRBD2 (5 bases). The sample comprised PBMCs. This TCR came from a woman younger than 35 in good health. The CDR3 DNA follows: TGTGCCTACCATGCTTCCCCAGCGGATGAGCAGTTCTTC. It translates to CAYHASPADEQFF.